Shown below are 22 T cell receptor beta chains from a single sample sequenced in a study of CD8 T cells in ankylosing spondylitis. Study observations and caveats: For ankylosing spondylitis blood, a TCR beta motif of seven to nine highly homologous variants appeared characteristic.

These receptors are not linked to any known antigen. TCRdb called the 5' RACE reads again in MiXCR, with one record for every CDR3 protein. Among over 700,000 distinct CDR3 sequences listed, under 20% were seen once. Sequencing was carried out using blood, either unsorted or a sorted T cell fraction (not recorded which). These receptors all stem from a male donor with ankylosing spondylitis.

J is TRBJ1-4 and V is TRBV6-1; tentative D call: TRBD1 (5 bases). This CDR3 has 14 residues. The V end lost 4 bases, the J end lost 3 bases, and 9 bases lay between the germline ends. CDR1 MNHNS and CDR2 SASEGT come from the germline V gene. The CDR3 nucleotides are TGTGCCAGCAGTGGGTGGGACCCTAATGAAAAACTGTTTTTT. Its translation is CASSGWDPNEKLFF.

A single count supports this clonotype. The chain couples TRBV30 to TRBJ1-5, with D maybe TRBD1 (6 bases). This CDR3 comprises 14 residues. The V end was cut by 2 bases, the J end by 8 bases, with 16 bases between. CDR1 and CDR2 (germline): GTSNPN, SVGIG (reference sequence). CDR3 bases: TGTGCCTGGAGTACAACGGACAGCCCGGAGCCCCAGCATTTT. It codes for CAWSTTDSPEPQHF. Together with reference TRBV30 and TRBJ1-5, the CDR3 gives the full variable domain: SQTIHQWPATLVQPVGSPLSLECTVEGTSNPNLYWYRQAAGRGLQLLFYSVGIGQISSEVPQNLSASRPQDRQFILSSKKLLLSDSGFYLCAWSTTDSPEPQHFGDGTRLSIL.

The chain recombines TRBV12-3 or TRBV12-4 with TRBJ1-2; D might be TRBD1 (5 bases). V lost 7 bases to trimming and J lost 6 bases, with 12 bases between them. The CDR3 is 12 amino acids. The CDR3 spells CASTYVGDGYTF. CDR3 DNA sequence: TGTGCCAGCACCTACGTGGGGGATGGCTACACCTTC.

This clonotype came up a few times. The rearrangement links TRBV20-1 to TRBJ1-4; D unclear. From germline, CDR1 is DFQATT and CDR2 SNEGSKA (reference sequence). The CDR3 contains 11 residues. Deletions cut 2 bases from V and 8 bases from J, with 6 bases between. The CDR3 coding sequence is TGCAGTGCTAGACAGACGGAAAAACTGTTTTTT. Translation: CSARQTEKLFF.

This chain joins TRBV29-1 and TRBJ2-3, with D hard to call. There are 12 residues in the CDR3. The germline CDR1 and CDR2 sequences are SQVTM and ANQGSEA. V was pared by 1 base and J by 3 bases, with 5 bases between. Here the CDR3 reads CSVEGGTDTQYF. The CDR3 nucleotides read TGCAGCGTTGAAGGGGGTACAGATACGCAGTATTTT.

V is TRBV7-2 and J is TRBJ2-1; 7 nucleotides match TRBD2. In germline, CDR1 is SGHTA, CDR2 FQGNSA. V was pared by 2 bases and J by 5 bases, with 9 bases of the junction left unmatched. The CDR3 is 16 residues long. The CDR3 bases are TGTGCCAGCAGCTTAAAGTTTGGGGGGGGACACAATGAGCAGTTCTTC. Encoded protein: CASSLKFGGGHNEQFF. Combining the CDR3 with reference TRBV7-2 and TRBJ2-1 gives the whole variable domain GAGVSQSPSNKVTEKGKDVELRCDPISGHTALYWYRQSLGQGLEFLIYFQGNSAPDKSGLPSDRFSAERTGGSVSTLTIQRTQQEDSAVYLCASSLKFGGGHNEQFFGPGTRLTVL.

This chain uses TRBV7-2 with TRBJ2-3, with 8 bases aligning to TRBD2. CDR3 length: 16 residues. The V and J ends lost 1 base and 6 bases, in that order; junction bases with no gene match: 9. The V gene's germline CDR1 is SGHTA and CDR2 FQGNSA. In nucleotides, the CDR3 is TGTGCCAGCAGCTTAGTCTCGGCGGGACTAGGTGATACGCAGTATTTT. This translates into CASSLVSAGLGDTQYF.

As concerns this clonotype: Relative to the germline gene, one junction end is altered; a read error may explain this. The V and J genes are TRBV12-3 or TRBV12-4 and TRBJ1-1, with D possibly being TRBD1 (5 bases). The CDR3 has 18 residues. The CDR3 DNA reads as TGTACCAGCTGCCTAACCGACCGGGGGATTGGGCGACGGACTGAAGCTTTCTTT. Amino acids: CTSCLTDRGIGRRTEAFF.

This clonotype has a handful of counts. This chain joins TRBV5-6 and TRBJ2-7; 11 bases are a match to TRBD2. This CDR3 has 15 amino acids. V lost 4 bases, J lost 3 bases, and 6 bases stayed unmatched. Germline V lookup: CDR1 SGHDT, CDR2 YYEEEE. Written as DNA, the CDR3 is TGTGCCAGCAGCATACTAGCGGGAGTCCTCTACGAGCAGTACTTC. As protein: CASSILAGVLYEQYF.

Note on this clonotype: Its ends do not fully match the called genes, so a read error is possible. The rearrangement uses TRBV5-1 and TRBJ1-6, with D tentatively TRBD1 (5 bases). The CDR3 extends over 14 amino acids. Germline V gene lookup returns CDR1 SGHRS and CDR2 YFSETQ. Here the CDR3 DNA reads TGCGCCAGCACCTTGCAGGGATCGGATTCACCCCTCCACTTT. It is translated as CASTLQGSDSPLHF. Full variable domain (remainder filled in from reference TRBV5-1 and TRBJ1-6): KAGVTQTPRYLIKTRGQQVTLSCSPISGHRSVSWYQQTPGQGLQFLFEYFSETQRNKGNFPGRFSGRQFSNSRSEMNVSTLELGDSALYLCASTLQGSDSPLHFGNGTRLTVT.

This chain links TRBV2 with TRBJ2-1; 10 nucleotides agree with TRBD2. The germline CDR1 and CDR2 sequences are SNHLY and FYNNEI. The CDR3 length is 13 residues. Germline trimming cut 9 bases from V and 2 bases from J; bases unmatched to any gene: 1. The CDR3 sequence: CASTSGAYNEQFF. The CDR3 DNA sequence: TGTGCCAGTACTAGCGGGGCCTACAATGAGCAGTTCTTC. The full variable domain, in which reference TRBV2 and TRBJ2-1 provide the parts outside the CDR3, is EPEVTQTPSHQVTQMGQEVILRCVPISNHLYFYWYRQILGQKVEFLVSFYNNEISEKSEIFDDQFSVERPDGSNFTLKIRSTKLEDSAMYFCASTSGAYNEQFFGPGTRLTVL.

This clonotype has just a few counts. The V call is TRBV7-9, the J call TRBJ1-1; tentatively, D is TRBD1 (6 bases). The germline V gene has CDR1 SEHNR and CDR2 FQNEAQ (reference sequence). The CDR3 sequence is 16 residues long. V lost 5 bases to trimming and J lost 0 bases, with 16 bases between them. CDR3 nucleotide sequence: TGTGCCAGCAGCCTAATGACAGGACTCATGAACACTGAAGCTTTCTTT. Encoded protein: CASSLMTGLMNTEAFF.

This chain joins TRBV30 and TRBJ2-7, with a tentative D call TRBD1 (6 bases). The germline CDR1 and CDR2 sequences are GTSNPN and SVGIG (reference sequence). This CDR3 has 12 residues. Trimming stripped 3 bases from V and 4 bases from J, with 10 bases between. This CDR3 reads CAWRQGIYEQYF. DNA for the CDR3: TGTGCCTGGAGACAGGGTATTTACGAGCAGTACTTC. Based on the CDR3 plus reference TRBV30 and TRBJ2-7, the full variable domain is SQTIHQWPATLVQPVGSPLSLECTVEGTSNPNLYWYRQAAGRGLQLLFYSVGIGQISSEVPQNLSASRPQDRQFILSSKKLLLSDSGFYLCAWRQGIYEQYFGPGTRLTVT.

In this sample, this clonotype turned up a few times. The V gene is TRBV25-1, the J gene TRBJ2-1; no clear D. The V end lost 1 base, the J end lost 8 bases, and 12 bases lay between the germline ends. Germline values: CDR1 MGHDK, CDR2 SYGVNS. CDR3 length: 14 amino acids. CDR3 DNA sequence: TGTGCCAGCAGTGAATTCGGCAGTTCCGATGAGCAGTTCTTC. It specifies CASSEFGSSDEQFF.

This sequence joins TRBV9 and TRBJ2-1; 16 bases are a match to TRBD2. CDR1 SGDLS and CDR2 YYNGEE come from the germline V gene. With 4 bases clipped from V and 8 bases from J, the junction kept 15 bases outside the gene matches. The CDR3 contains 19 residues. The CDR3 nucleotides read TGTGCCAGCAGCCGCGAAGCGGGGACTAGCGGGAGGGGAGGGGATGAGCAGTTCTTC. It specifies CASSREAGTSGRGGDEQFF.

This clonotype came up a few times. V gene TRBV7-9 combines with J gene TRBJ1-3; D is undetermined. There are 16 residues in the CDR3. V was cut by 2 bases and J by 2 bases, with 13 bases left in between. Germline assignment: CDR1 SEHNR and CDR2 FQNEAQ (reference sequence). The DNA of the CDR3 is TGTGCCAGCAGCTTAAGGAAGGGTGAGGCTGGAAACACCATATATTTT. Translated, it gives CASSLRKGEAGNTIYF.

This clonotype came up a few times. V and J are TRBV7-9 and TRBJ1-1; 9 bases match TRBD1. The CDR3 has 15 residues. Germline V gene sequence: CDR1 SEHNR, CDR2 FQNEAQ (reference sequence). V was pared by 3 bases and J by 2 bases, with 4 bases of the junction left unmatched. The CDR3 protein is CASSFRTGDNTEAFF. DNA for the CDR3: TGTGCCAGCAGCTTCCGGACAGGGGATAACACTGAAGCTTTCTTT.

In its sample, this clonotype was seen a few times. The chain combines TRBV13 with TRBJ2-7; D unresolved. CDR1 and CDR2 from the germline V gene are PRHDT and FYEKMQ (reference sequence). The CDR3 runs to 12 residues. V dropped 3 bases and J dropped 12 bases, with 15 bases sitting between them. The CDR3 bases are TGTGCCAGCAGCTTTGGTAGCAACCTGGTGTACTTC. Translated: CASSFGSNLVYF.

V and J are TRBV20-1 and TRBJ2-1; D possibly corresponds to TRBD2 (5 bases). V shed 6 bases and J shed 0 bases, with 15 bases lying between them. CDR3 size: 15 residues. Germline CDR1 reads DFQATT; CDR2 reads SNEGSKA (reference sequence). CDR3 bases: TGCAGTGCCCCTTTGAGGGTGAGCTCCTACAATGAGCAGTTCTTC. Encoded protein: CSAPLRVSSYNEQFF.

This chain uses TRBV15 with TRBJ2-7; 12 nucleotides agree with TRBD2. There are 15 residues in the CDR3. CDR1 and CDR2 (germline): LNHNV, YYDKDF (reference sequence). V was pared by 8 bases and J by 6 bases, with 11 bases of the junction left unmatched. The CDR3 reads CATVPWTSGISEQYF. CDR3 in DNA: TGTGCCACCGTCCCCTGGACTAGCGGGATCTCCGAGCAGTACTTC.

This clonotype was found a few times. The chain is built from TRBV12-3 or TRBV12-4 and TRBJ2-3; D is uncertain. V was pared by 1 base and J by 11 bases, with 7 bases between. The CDR3 totals 11 residues. As DNA, the CDR3 is TGTGCCAGCAGTTTAGACACTTGGCAGTATTTT. Amino acid sequence: CASSLDTWQYF.

This clonotype came up many times. The chain uses TRBV7-9 and TRBJ1-1, with a possible D match to TRBD1 (6 bases). Per germline, CDR1 SEHNR and CDR2 FQNEAQ (reference sequence). The V gene lost 6 bases and the J gene lost 0 bases, with 8 bases spanning the gap. The CDR3 consists of 13 residues. This CDR3 reads CASRGGVNTEAFF. In DNA form, the CDR3 reads TGTGCCAGCAGAGGGGGGGTGAACACTGAAGCTTTCTTT.